This TCR beta chain was obtained from a study of blood T cell repertoires in COVID-19. Libraries were prepared by immunoSEQ multiplex PCR; TCRdb keeps only in-frame clonotypes and omits some of them. Of fewer than 200,000 clones detected, around 84% appear once; the ten largest clones hold less than 3.5%. The germline gives CDR1 SGHTA, CDR2 FQGNSA. Trimming left V 0 bases short and J 5 bases short, with 17 bases between. The CDR3 covers 17 residues. The sequence derives from a woman aged 25 to 45 who had been exposed to COVID-19. The genes are TRBV7-2 and TRBJ1-3; a possible D gene is TRBD1 (6 bases). The sequencing input was PBMCs or T cells enriched from blood (not recorded which). CDR3 loop: CASSLALGKDRRNTIYF. Here the CDR3 DNA reads TGTGCCAGCAGCTTAGCCCTGGGGAAGGACAGAAGAAACACCATATATTTT.